The rows below give T cell receptor beta chains drawn from one sample of a study of control samples from healthy donors and cancer patients. Method: immunoSEQ multiplex PCR; TCRdb's copy keeps in-frame clones and lacks some. The data show about 75,000 clones, 94% seen once. Sequenced input: blood. The receptors derive from a woman aged 40 to 55 in good health. Each CDR3 is given without its conserved first and last residue.

CDR3	J	V
AWSAPHPGLQY	TRBJ2-4	TRBV30
ASSLRVDRGVNSPLH	TRBJ1-6	TRBV7-8
ASSGQGLQETQY	TRBJ2-5	TRBV2
ASSFVAGGTDTQY	TRBJ2-3	TRBV7-9
AISVGGRRNTEAF	TRBJ1-1	TRBV10-3
ASSLGRGLGEQY	TRBJ2-7	TRBV11-2
ASSLERDKGYNEQF	TRBJ2-1	TRBV7-8
ASSHDRAGGALNTEAF	TRBJ1-1	TRBV4-3
ASSLIQGLYNEQF	TRBJ2-1	TRBV5-1
ASSQDPDGSYNEQF	TRBJ2-1	TRBV3-1/TRBV3-2
ASSYSEGHNQPQH	TRBJ1-5	TRBV6-5
ASSAWTSGRGGDEQF	TRBJ2-1	TRBV7-8
ASRGTSNTGELF	TRBJ2-2	TRBV2
ASSLAEGAHTEAF	TRBJ1-1	TRBV5-1
ASSPKPSDRDYTGELF	TRBJ2-2	TRBV13
ASSLIRLAGGEQF	TRBJ2-1	TRBV7-9
ASSAYNEQF	TRBJ2-1	TRBV7-9
ASSESPGSGANVLT	TRBJ2-6	TRBV25-1
ASSKTSSGANVLT	TRBJ2-6	TRBV11-3
ASSFMGADTQY	TRBJ2-3	TRBV12-3/TRBV12-4
ASSQERRTWETQY	TRBJ2-5	TRBV4-3
ASSQGTGTEAF	TRBJ1-1	TRBV4-3
ASSHLSDTQY	TRBJ2-3	TRBV4-3
ASRGGSNEQF	TRBJ2-1	TRBV12-3/TRBV12-4
ASSHRRGAGTDTQY	TRBJ2-3	TRBV14
ASSIQGQGFYEQY	TRBJ2-7	TRBV19
ASSLVILSDGYT	TRBJ1-2	TRBV7-6
SASPGTLENSPLH	TRBJ1-6	TRBV20-1
AWSVHGGYGYT	TRBJ1-2	TRBV30
ASSFGIPGQLF	TRBJ1-4	TRBV5-1
TSTSTDGATQY	TRBJ2-3	TRBV29-1
ASSPGQILGPQH	TRBJ1-5	TRBV3-1/TRBV3-2
ASSSIRNTYTEAF	TRBJ1-1	TRBV19
ARAPLRTSGRGETQY	TRBJ2-5	TRBV21-1
AISAFSSGRAETQY	TRBJ2-5	TRBV10-3
ASSGVHGSGPPIETQY	TRBJ2-5	TRBV3-1/TRBV3-2
ASSYGPGYT	TRBJ1-2	TRBV12-3/TRBV12-4
ATSTPYGAAYEQY	TRBJ2-7	TRBV15
ASQRGGAKDEQY	TRBJ2-7	TRBV5-1
ASSAGYRKETQY	TRBJ2-5	TRBV7-2
ASSPKWDRGSEKLF	TRBJ1-4	TRBV4-3
ACVQGGVSYEQY	TRBJ2-7	TRBV30
SASGQANQPQH	TRBJ1-5	TRBV20-1
ASKPWTSPYEQY	TRBJ2-7	TRBV7-9
ASSPRALGETQY	TRBJ2-5	TRBV3-1/TRBV3-2
ASSFLSPDTQY	TRBJ2-3	TRBV6-5